This TCR beta chain was identified during a study of Graves' ophthalmopathy and Graves' hyperthyroidism. Study-level results: Blood repertoires reportedly contained most expanded thyroid clonotypes above 0.001 frequency.

Newly diagnosed hyperthyroidism donors, aged 18 to 65, duration under 2 months. Physicians reached a diagnosis by relying on clinical symptoms, serum thyroxine, TRAb, thyroid ultrasound and orbital computed tomography. There are 15 residues in the CDR3. Trimming pared 0 bases from V and 9 bases from J, leaving 13 bases between. CDR1 SGDLS and CDR2 YYNGEE come from the germline V gene. This clonotype came up many times. Its antigen remains unidentified. From RNA, the CDR3 regions of TCR beta chains were amplified and sequenced. Scientists carried out first-round RT-PCR using HTBI primers and then a second-round multiplex PCR. TCRdb analysed the multiplex PCR reads with MiXCR anew, one entry per CDR3 protein. The sample holds over a million distinct CDR3 sequences; around a third are singletons and the top ten take 11%.

The sequencing input was peripheral blood or thyroid tissue (not recorded which). The clonotype originates from an adult man with Graves' hyperthyroidism. This chain uses TRBV9 with TRBJ1-6; D may be TRBD1 (5 bases). The CDR3 coding sequence is TGTGCCAGCAGCGTAGGGGGCGGCTCCGGTTCACCCCTCCACTTT. It translates to CASSVGGGSGSPLHF. Complete variable domain (other parts from reference TRBV9 and TRBJ1-6): DSGVTQTPKHLITATGQRVTLRCSPRSGDLSVYWYQQSLDQGLQFLIQYYNGEERAKGNILERFSAQQFPDLHSELNLSSLELGDSALYFCASSVGGGSGSPLHFGNGTRLTVT.